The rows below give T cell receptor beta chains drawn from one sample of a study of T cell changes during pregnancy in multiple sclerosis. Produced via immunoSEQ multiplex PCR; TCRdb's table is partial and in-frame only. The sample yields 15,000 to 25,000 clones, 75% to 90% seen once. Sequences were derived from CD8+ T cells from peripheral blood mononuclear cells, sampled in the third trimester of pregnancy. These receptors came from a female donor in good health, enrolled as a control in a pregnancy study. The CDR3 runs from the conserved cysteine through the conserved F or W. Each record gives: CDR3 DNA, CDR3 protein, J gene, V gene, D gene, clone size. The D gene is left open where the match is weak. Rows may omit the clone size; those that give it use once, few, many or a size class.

DNA: TGCGCCAGCAGCCGTTGGACTAGCGGGGTCGGAGAGACCCAGTACTTC; CDR3: CASSRWTSGVGETQYF; J: TRBJ2-5; V: TRBV4-1; D: TRBD2; size: NA
DNA: TGTGCCAGCAGCCCCGGCGGATACGCTTATGGCTACACCTTC; CDR3: CASSPGGYAYGYTF; J: TRBJ1-2; V: TRBV7-9; D: NA; size: NA
DNA: TGTGCCAGCAGCCCCCCAGCGGGGGGGTACAATGAGCAGTTCTTC; CDR3: CASSPPAGGYNEQFF; J: TRBJ2-1; V: TRBV7-9; D: TRBD2; size: NA
DNA: TGTGCCAGCAGCTCCGGGACTCCGCTTTACAATGAGCAGTTCTTC; CDR3: CASSSGTPLYNEQFF; J: TRBJ2-1; V: TRBV6-5; D: NA; size: NA
DNA: TGTGCCAGCAGCTTAGGGAGCTATGGCTACACCTTC; CDR3: CASSLGSYGYTF; J: TRBJ1-2; V: TRBV7-2; D: NA; size: NA
DNA: TGCGCCAGCAGCCAACGCTCGGGGGGCACGGACACTGAAGCTTTCTTT; CDR3: CASSQRSGGTDTEAFF; J: TRBJ1-1; V: TRBV4-3; D: NA; size: NA
DNA: TGTGCCAGCAGTTTCCACGGGGGTAATGAAAAACTGTTTTTT; CDR3: CASSFHGGNEKLFF; J: TRBJ1-4; V: TRBV28; D: NA; size: NA
DNA: TGTGCCAGCAGCCGGTCCAAAGGGGATGAGCAGTTCTTC; CDR3: CASSRSKGDEQFF; J: TRBJ2-1; V: TRBV9; D: NA; size: NA
DNA: TGTGCCAGCAGCTTAGCTCCCCCCGGACAGTCCTTCAGGGCCTATGGCTACACCTTC; CDR3: CASSLAPPGQSFRAYGYTF; J: TRBJ1-2; V: TRBV11-3; D: NA; size: NA
DNA: TGTGCCAGCAGTTCCCCTTCGCGTGCGGGACTGTCGAATAATTCACCCCTCCACTTT; CDR3: CASSSPSRAGLSNNSPLHF; J: TRBJ1-6; V: TRBV28; D: NA; size: once
DNA: TGTGCCAGTAGTATAGTCAGGGTAAGCCAGTACTTC; CDR3: CASSIVRVSQYF; J: TRBJ2-5; V: TRBV19; D: NA; size: NA
DNA: TGTGCCAGCAGCTTAAGCGGATACGAGCAGTACTTC; CDR3: CASSLSGYEQYF; J: TRBJ2-7; V: TRBV7-2; D: NA; size: NA
DNA: TGCGCCAGCAGCCAAGACGGGGGAACTAATGAAAAACTGTTTTTT; CDR3: CASSQDGGTNEKLFF; J: TRBJ1-4; V: TRBV4-3; D: NA; size: NA